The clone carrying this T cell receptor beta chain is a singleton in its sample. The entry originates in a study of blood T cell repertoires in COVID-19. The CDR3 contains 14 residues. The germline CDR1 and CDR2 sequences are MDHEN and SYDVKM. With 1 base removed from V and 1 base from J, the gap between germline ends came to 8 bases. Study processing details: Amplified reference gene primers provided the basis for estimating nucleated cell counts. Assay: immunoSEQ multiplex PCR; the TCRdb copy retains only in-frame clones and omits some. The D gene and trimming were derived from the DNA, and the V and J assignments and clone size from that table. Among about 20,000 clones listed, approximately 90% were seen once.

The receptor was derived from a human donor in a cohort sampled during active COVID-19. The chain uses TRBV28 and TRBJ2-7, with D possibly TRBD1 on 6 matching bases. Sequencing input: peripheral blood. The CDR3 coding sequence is TGTGCCAGCAGTTTATACAGGGCTTCCTACGAGCAGTACTTC. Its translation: CASSLYRASYEQYF.